These 23 T cell receptor beta chains originate from one sample sequenced in a study of T cells in Graves' hyperthyroidism and ophthalmopathy. Researchers amplified the TCR beta CDR3 regions from RNA transcripts. The TCR CDR3 was amplified in a first-round RT-PCR using the HTBI primer set. Using its own MiXCR run on the multiplex PCR reads, TCRdb lists one record per CDR3 protein. The table includes 600,000 to 750,000 distinct CDR3 sequences, approximately 15% detected once. Sequencing used blood. The receptors were gathered from a man in his fifties with Graves' hyperthyroidism.

The table lists this clonotype with many counts. The chain couples TRBV30 to TRBJ2-1; 9 positions match TRBD2. The germline CDR1 and CDR2 sequences are GTSNPN and SVGIG (reference sequence). The CDR3 covers 16 residues. The V and J ends lost 0 bases and 6 bases, in that order; junction bases with no gene match: 9. CDR3 protein: CAWSVPGTSLSNEQFF. The CDR3 DNA reads as TGTGCCTGGAGTGTACCCGGGACTAGCTTATCCAATGAGCAGTTCTTC.

This clonotype was recorded at least ten times. The chain is built from TRBV11-2 and TRBJ1-4; tentative D call: TRBD1 (5 bases). CDR3 length: 15 amino acids. Germline CDR1 is SGHAT and CDR2 is FQNNGV. V gave up 5 bases and J gave up 4 bases, with 14 bases separating them. The DNA of the CDR3 is TGTGCCAGCAGCATCAGAGGGGCCTTTAATGAAAAACTGTTTTTT. Translating gives CASSIRGAFNEKLFF.

This clonotype was seen a handful of times. V is TRBV20-1 and J is TRBJ2-7, with a tentative D call TRBD1 (6 bases). CDR1 is DFQATT and CDR2 is SNEGSKA in the germline V gene (reference sequence). This CDR3 contains 14 residues. The ends were cut back, 0 bases at V and 6 bases at J, with 15 bases in the middle. The CDR3 nucleotides are TGCAGTGCTAGAGAAGGACAGACGACGGGCGAGCAGTACTTC. It specifies CSAREGQTTGEQYF.

This clonotype came up many times. The chain links TRBV2 to TRBJ1-5; TRBD1 agrees at 7 bases. Trimming took 0 bases from V and 5 from J; bases not matched to a gene: 7. The CDR3 runs to 16 residues. Germline values: CDR1 SNHLY, CDR2 FYNNEI. CDR3 loop: CASSEAWRQGHQPQHF. DNA of the CDR3: TGTGCCAGCAGTGAAGCTTGGCGACAGGGCCATCAGCCCCAGCATTTT.

This clonotype was seen many times. The V call is TRBV28, the J call TRBJ2-7; D gene uncertain. Germline V gives CDR1 MDHEN, CDR2 SYDVKM. This CDR3 is 12 amino acids long. The V end was cut by 3 bases, the J end by 5 bases, with 8 bases between. As DNA, the CDR3 is TGTGCCAGCAGTTTTTTTTCCGACGAGCAGTACTTC. Its translation is CASSFFSDEQYF.

In its sample, this clonotype was seen many times. The J gene is TRBJ1-1, the V gene TRBV2; possibly TRBD1 for D (6 bases). V was cut by 3 bases and J by 0 bases, with 8 bases left in between. The germline V gene encodes CDR1 SNHLY and CDR2 FYNNEI. The length of the CDR3 is 14 residues. The CDR3 sequence: CASSEDRVNTEAFF. The CDR3 DNA reads TGTGCCAGCAGTGAGGACAGAGTGAACACTGAAGCTTTCTTT.

This clonotype was observed a single time. The V and J genes are TRBV28 and TRBJ1-1; D not certain. Germline CDR1 and CDR2: MDHEN and SYDVKM. V was cut by 4 bases and J by 0 bases, with 15 bases left in between. This CDR3 region has 16 residues. The CDR3 nucleotides read TGTGCCAGCAGTTGGGTTAAGACCTCCTTGAACACTGAAGCTTTCTTT. This gives the protein CASSWVKTSLNTEAFF.

In this sample, this clonotype turned up many times. The J gene is TRBJ2-7, the V gene TRBV27; a weak D match, TRBD1 (5 bases). Germline V lookup: CDR1 MNHEY, CDR2 SMNVEV (reference sequence). The CDR3 has 13 residues. Trimming took off 6 bases at V and 4 bases at J, with 13 bases between the two ends. The CDR3 region has the DNA TGTGCCAGCAGCCTTCAACGACAGTACGAGCAGTACTTC. It is translated as CASSLQRQYEQYF.

This clonotype came up many times. The V gene is TRBV24-1, the J gene TRBJ2-5, with unresolved D. V lost 1 base to trimming and J lost 4 bases, with 9 bases between them. This CDR3 region has 14 residues. Germline V CDR1 and CDR2: KGHDR, SFDVKD. The chain's CDR3 is CATSDFTTRETQYF. The CDR3 DNA reads TGTGCCACCAGTGATTTTACAACGCGAGAGACCCAGTACTTC.

This clonotype was seen repeatedly, ten times or more. CDR3: CASSEALVGTEKYF. CDR3 DNA sequence: TGTGCCAGCAGTGAAGCGCTTGTGGGGACGGAAAAGTATTTT. The genes are TRBV2 and TRBJ2-3, with D possibly being TRBD1 or TRBD2 (5 bases each). Germline CDR1 SNHLY, CDR2 FYNNEI. The V and J ends lost 0 bases and 13 bases respectively, with 17 bases between them. The CDR3 contains 14 residues.

This clonotype came up a few times. The CDR3 here is CASSEIGTLSSFLHF. CDR3 nucleotide sequence: TGTGCCAGCAGTGAAATAGGGACACTATCGTCGTTCCTCCACTTT. V and J are TRBV25-1 and TRBJ1-6, with TRBD1 as a possible D gene (6 bases). This CDR3 contains 15 residues. CDR1 and CDR2 from the germline V gene are MGHDK and SYGVNS. The V gene lost 2 bases and the J gene lost 15 bases, with 20 bases spanning the gap.

This clonotype came up many times. The chain links TRBV20-1 to TRBJ2-3, with 11 bases identical to TRBD2. CDR3 size: 14 residues. The V gene's germline CDR1 is DFQATT and CDR2 SNEGSKA (reference sequence). Losses at the gene ends were 4 bases for V and 5 bases for J; bases not matched to a gene: 5. The CDR3 nucleotides are TGCAGTGCTACCCTAGCGGGAGGAATAGATACGCAGTATTTT. Its translation is CSATLAGGIDTQYF.

There are a few counts of this clonotype. The V call is TRBV12-3 or TRBV12-4, the J call TRBJ1-5; possible D gene TRBD1, 6 bases. V gave up 3 bases and J gave up 9 bases, with 15 bases separating them. The CDR3 covers 14 residues. In DNA, the CDR3 is TGTGCCAGCAGTTTGGGGACACCTGAAGGGCCCCAGCATTTT. Translation gives CASSLGTPEGPQHF.

This clonotype was found many times. Written as DNA, the CDR3 is TGTGCCAGCAGTTTAGGGTGGAACACTGAAGCTTTCTTT. It yields the protein CASSLGWNTEAFF. The chain joins TRBV28 to TRBJ1-1; D is uncertain. Germline loops: CDR1 MDHEN, CDR2 SYDVKM. The germline V and J ends were trimmed by 2 bases and 1 base, with 5 bases remaining between them. CDR3 size: 13 residues.

The gene calls are TRBV12-3 or TRBV12-4 and TRBJ1-5; TRBD1 might be the D (6 bases). The CDR3 loop spans 14 amino acids. V was cut by 10 bases and J by 5 bases, with 18 bases left in between. CDR3 region: CAISQGSRHQPQHF. CDR3 coding DNA: TGTGCCATCAGCCAGGGGTCGAGACATCAGCCCCAGCATTTT.

This clonotype showed up many times. This rearrangement joins TRBV7-3 to TRBJ2-1; 10 positions match TRBD2. Germline lookup yields CDR1 SGHTA and CDR2 FQGTGA. The CDR3 contains 18 residues. V lost 4 bases, J lost 5 bases, and 14 bases stayed unmatched. The CDR3 here is CASSSLPGGTSGDNEQFF. CDR3 in DNA: TGTGCCAGCAGCTCGCTCCCCGGAGGTACTAGCGGGGACAATGAGCAGTTCTTC. The full variable domain, in which reference TRBV7-3 and TRBJ2-1 provide the parts outside the CDR3, is GAGVSQTPSNKVTEKGKYVELRCDPISGHTALYWYRQSLGQGPEFLIYFQGTGAADDSGLPNDRFFAVRPEGSVSTLKIQRTERGDSAVYLCASSSLPGGTSGDNEQFFGPGTRLTVL.

This clonotype was found a few times. This chain uses TRBV18 with TRBJ2-3; weak D call: TRBD1 (5 bases). The germline gives CDR1 KGHSH, CDR2 LQKENI. The CDR3 extends over 15 amino acids. Trimming removed 5 bases at V and 4 bases at J, with 16 bases between. CDR3 in DNA: TGTGCCAGCTCATCGCTTAATCAGGGTCCAGATACGCAGTATTTT. This gives the protein CASSSLNQGPDTQYF.

This clonotype was counted ten times or more. The CDR3 region is CASSDGQNPYEQYF. The CDR3 nucleotides read TGCGCCAGCAGTGATGGGCAGAACCCCTACGAGCAGTACTTC. V and J are TRBV10-2 and TRBJ2-7; D gene unclear. Between the trimmed V and J ends, which lost 3 bases and 2 bases, there was a span of 11 bases. Germline values: CDR1 WSHSY, CDR2 SAAADI. CDR3 length: 14 amino acids.

This clonotype was picked up many times. The chain is built from TRBV6-5 and TRBJ2-5; TRBD1 is a possible D gene (6 bases). Per germline, CDR1 MNHEY and CDR2 SVGAGI. V lost 2 bases and J 5 bases, leaving 12 bases between the germline ends. This CDR3 is built from 14 residues. The CDR3 bases are TGTGCCAGCAGTTACGGTACAGGGTGGGAGACCCAGTACTTC. Protein sequence: CASSYGTGWETQYF.

This clonotype was seen repeatedly, ten times or more. The V gene is TRBV28, the J gene TRBJ1-1, with 7 nucleotides matching TRBD1. This CDR3 comprises 15 residues. Germline-derived CDR1 and CDR2 are MDHEN and SYDVKM. The V segment lost 7 bases and the J segment 1 base; nucleotides outside the gene matches: 9. CDR3 DNA: TGTGCCAGCAATCCCTCAGGGACAGCGAACACTGAAGCTTTCTTT. It encodes CASNPSGTANTEAFF.

This clonotype was observed a handful of times. The chain combines TRBV7-4 with TRBJ1-5; D is undetermined. CDR3 length equals 15 residues. The V gene lost 1 base and the J gene lost 2 bases, with 9 bases spanning the gap. CDR1 is SGHVT and CDR2 is SQSDAQ in the germline V gene. CDR3 nucleotide sequence: TGTGCCAGCAGCTTAGGCAGTAAGTGCAATCAGCCCCAGCATTTT. Its translation is CASSLGSKCNQPQHF.

The chain recombines TRBV25-1 with TRBJ2-5, with no clear D. Deletions cut 4 bases from V and 1 base from J, with 16 bases between. Germline V CDR1 and CDR2: MGHDK, SYGVNS. This CDR3 region has 16 residues. The CDR3 DNA is TGTGCCAGCAGTGCGCAAAACTACGCCAGCCAAGAGACCCAGTACTTC. This codes for CASSAQNYASQETQYF. The entire variable domain, with the rest obtained from reference TRBV25-1 and TRBJ2-5, is as follows: EADIYQTPRYLVIGTGKKITLECSQTMGHDKMYWYQQDPGMELHLIHYSYGVNSTEKGDLSSESTVSRIRTEHFPLTLESARPSHTSQYLCASSAQNYASQETQYFGPGTRLLVL.

There are many counts of this clonotype. The chain joins TRBV27 to TRBJ2-7, with D perhaps assigned TRBD1 or TRBD2 (5 bases each). Deletions cut 6 bases from V and 5 bases from J, with 23 bases between. The CDR3 is made up of 16 amino acids. The germline V gene encodes CDR1 MNHEY and CDR2 SMNVEV (reference sequence). The CDR3 sequence: CASSGMGPIHFHEQYF. Written as DNA, the CDR3 is TGTGCCAGCAGCGGGATGGGGCCAATACATTTCCACGAGCAGTACTTC.